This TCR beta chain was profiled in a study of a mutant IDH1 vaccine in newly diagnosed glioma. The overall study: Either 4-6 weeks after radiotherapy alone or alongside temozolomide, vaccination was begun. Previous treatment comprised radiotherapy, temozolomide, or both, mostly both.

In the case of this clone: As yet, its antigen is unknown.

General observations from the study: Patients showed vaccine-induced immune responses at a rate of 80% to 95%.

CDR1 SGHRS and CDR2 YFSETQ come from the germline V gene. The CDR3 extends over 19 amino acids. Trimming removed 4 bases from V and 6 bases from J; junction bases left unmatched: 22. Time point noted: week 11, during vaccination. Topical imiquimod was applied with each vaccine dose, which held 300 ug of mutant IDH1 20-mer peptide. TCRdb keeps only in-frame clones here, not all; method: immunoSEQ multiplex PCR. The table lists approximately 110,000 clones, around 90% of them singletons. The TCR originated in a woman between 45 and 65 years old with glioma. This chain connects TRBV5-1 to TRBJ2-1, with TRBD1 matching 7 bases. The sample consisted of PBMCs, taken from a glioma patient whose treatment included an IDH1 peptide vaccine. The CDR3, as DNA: TGCGCCAGCAGCCCATGGGACAGATATGGAGCTACTACCACCAATGAGCAGTTCTTC. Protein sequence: CASSPWDRYGATTTNEQFF.